The 4 T cell receptor beta chains reported below all come from one sample, sequenced in a study of shared clonotypes between healthy human individuals. The naive CD8 population came from CD45RO-negative cells selected for CCR7, without terminally differentiated effector memory CD45RA+ cells. Clones were read by immunoSEQ multiplex PCR, and TCRdb kept only the in-frame ones, dropping some. This sample has hundreds of thousands of clones, with roughly 95% found just once. Sequenced input: naive CD8+ T cells sorted from blood. These receptors all come from a woman aged 30 to 39 in good health.

The genes are TRBV27 and TRBJ2-7; no firm D call. Trimming removed 10 bases at V and 1 base at J, with 14 bases between. The CDR3 has 13 residues. Germline V lookup: CDR1 MNHEY, CDR2 SMNVEV (reference sequence). The CDR3 protein is CATGWGESYEQYF. For the CDR3, the DNA is TGTGCCACCGGGTGGGGTGAATCCTACGAGCAGTACTTC.

The chain recombines TRBV4-1 with TRBJ2-5; 7 bases line up with TRBD2. The J call is in doubt because the DNA end fits TRBJ2-7 better. Germline CDR1 MGHRA, CDR2 YSYEKL. This CDR3 comprises 18 residues. The CDR3 region has the DNA TGCGCCAGCAGCCAAGATCCCCCCACGGGGGGTCCGTCCTACGAGCAGTACTTC. Translating gives CASSQDPPTGGPSYEQYF.

The chain combines TRBV6-1 with TRBJ2-4; D might be TRBD2 (6 bases). CDR3 length: 16 amino acids. From germline, CDR1 is MNHNS and CDR2 SASEGT. Between the trimmed V and J ends, which lost 4 bases and 0 bases, there was a span of 13 bases. The CDR3 loop reads CASSGGNRLAKNIQYF. Written as DNA, the CDR3 is TGTGCCAGCAGTGGCGGGAACAGACTAGCCAAAAACATTCAGTACTTC.

The rearrangement links TRBV7-9 to TRBJ2-4; D not resolved. Trimming shortened V by 3 bases and J by 0 bases, and 15 bases separated the two germline ends. Germline-derived CDR1 and CDR2 are SEHNR and FQNEAQ (reference sequence). CDR3 length: 17 amino acids. CDR3 DNA: TGTGCCAGCAGCTTTCCGGACGGTAATCTAGCCAAAAACATTCAGTACTTC. This translates into CASSFPDGNLAKNIQYF.